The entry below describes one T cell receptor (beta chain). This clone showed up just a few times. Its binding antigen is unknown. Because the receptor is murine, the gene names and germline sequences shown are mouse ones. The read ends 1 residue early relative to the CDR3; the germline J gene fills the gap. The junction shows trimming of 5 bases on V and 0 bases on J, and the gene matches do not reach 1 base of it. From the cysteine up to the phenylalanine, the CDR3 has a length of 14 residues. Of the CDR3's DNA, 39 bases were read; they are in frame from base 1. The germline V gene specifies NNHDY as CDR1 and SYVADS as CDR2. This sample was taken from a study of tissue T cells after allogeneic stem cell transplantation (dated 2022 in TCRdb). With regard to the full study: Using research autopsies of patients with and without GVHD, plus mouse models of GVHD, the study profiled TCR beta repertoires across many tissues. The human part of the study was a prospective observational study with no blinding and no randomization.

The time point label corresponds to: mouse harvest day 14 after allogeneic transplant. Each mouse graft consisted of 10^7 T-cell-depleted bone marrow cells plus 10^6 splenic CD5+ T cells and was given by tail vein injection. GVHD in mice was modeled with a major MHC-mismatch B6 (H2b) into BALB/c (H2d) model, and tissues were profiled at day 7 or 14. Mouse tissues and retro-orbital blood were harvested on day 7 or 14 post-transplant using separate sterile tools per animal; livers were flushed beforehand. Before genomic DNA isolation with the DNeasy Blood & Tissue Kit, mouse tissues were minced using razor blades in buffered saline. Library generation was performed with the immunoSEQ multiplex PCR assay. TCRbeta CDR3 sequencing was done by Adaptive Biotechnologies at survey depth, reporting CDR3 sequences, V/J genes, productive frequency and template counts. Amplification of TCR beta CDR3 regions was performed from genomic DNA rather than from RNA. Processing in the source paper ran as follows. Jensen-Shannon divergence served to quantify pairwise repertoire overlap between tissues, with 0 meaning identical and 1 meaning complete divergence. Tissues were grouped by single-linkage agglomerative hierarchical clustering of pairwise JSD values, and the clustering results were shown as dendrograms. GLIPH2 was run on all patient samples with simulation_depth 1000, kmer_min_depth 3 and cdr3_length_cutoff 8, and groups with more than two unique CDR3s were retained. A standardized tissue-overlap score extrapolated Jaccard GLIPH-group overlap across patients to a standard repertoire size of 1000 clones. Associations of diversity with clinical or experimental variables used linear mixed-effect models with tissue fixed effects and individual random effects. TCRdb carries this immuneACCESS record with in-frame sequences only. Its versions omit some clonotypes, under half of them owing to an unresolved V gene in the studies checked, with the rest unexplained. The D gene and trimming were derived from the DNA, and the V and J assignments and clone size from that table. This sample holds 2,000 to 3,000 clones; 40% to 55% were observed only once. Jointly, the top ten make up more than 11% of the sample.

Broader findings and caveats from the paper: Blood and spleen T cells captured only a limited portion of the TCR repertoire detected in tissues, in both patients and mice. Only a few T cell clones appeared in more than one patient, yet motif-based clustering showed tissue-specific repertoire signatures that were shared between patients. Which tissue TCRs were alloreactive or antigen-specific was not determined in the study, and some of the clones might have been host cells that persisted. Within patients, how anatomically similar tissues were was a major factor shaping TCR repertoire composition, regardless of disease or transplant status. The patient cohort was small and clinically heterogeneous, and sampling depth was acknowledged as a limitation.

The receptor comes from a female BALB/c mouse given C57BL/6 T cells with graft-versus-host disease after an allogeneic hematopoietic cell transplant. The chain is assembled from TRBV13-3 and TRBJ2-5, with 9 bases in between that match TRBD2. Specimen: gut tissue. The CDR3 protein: CASRTGGNQDTQYF. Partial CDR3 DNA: TGTGCCAGCAGGACTGGGGGTAACCAAGACACCCAGTAC.